Sequencing of this T cell receptor beta chain was carried out in a study of CDR3 diversity in severe acne. The germline gives CDR1 LNHNV, CDR2 YYDKDF (reference sequence). With 3 bases removed from V and 7 bases from J, the gap between germline ends came to 10 bases. The CDR3 extends over 13 amino acids. This clonotype was counted many times. TCRdb analysed the PCR reads with MiXCR anew, one entry per CDR3 protein. Of about 84,000 distinct CDR3 sequences detected, 45% to 65% appear once; the ten largest clones hold approximately 14%. The sample was blood. The rearrangement links TRBV15 to TRBJ1-5, with D perhaps matching TRBD1 (5 bases). This receptor was taken from a male donor in good health, without acne. The CDR3 spells CATSSRAGQPQHF. For the CDR3, the DNA is TGTGCCACCAGCAGCAGGGCTGGGCAGCCCCAGCATTTT.